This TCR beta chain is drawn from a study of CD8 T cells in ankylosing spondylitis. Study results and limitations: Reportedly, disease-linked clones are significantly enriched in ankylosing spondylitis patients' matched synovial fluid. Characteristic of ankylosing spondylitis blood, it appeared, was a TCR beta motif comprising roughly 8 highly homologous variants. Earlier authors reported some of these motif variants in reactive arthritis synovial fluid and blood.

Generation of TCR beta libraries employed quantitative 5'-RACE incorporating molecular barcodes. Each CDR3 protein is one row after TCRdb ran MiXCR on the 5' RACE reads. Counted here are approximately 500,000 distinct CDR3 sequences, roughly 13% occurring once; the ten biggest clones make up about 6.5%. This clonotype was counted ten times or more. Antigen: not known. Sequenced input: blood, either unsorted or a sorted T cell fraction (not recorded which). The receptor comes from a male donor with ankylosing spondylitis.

CDR3 DNA: TGCAGCGTGGGTGACAGGGGACAGCCCCAGCATTTT. Translating gives CSVGDRGQPQHF. The chain joins TRBV29-1 to TRBJ1-5; 8 bases agree with TRBD1. This CDR3 region has 12 residues. The ends lost 6 bases at V and 7 bases at J; junction bases unmatched: 5. In germline, CDR1 is SQVTM, CDR2 ANQGSEA.